These T cell receptor beta chains were read from a single sample in a study of vaccination effects on CD4 cells after COVID-19. Some clones are missing from TCRdb's copy, which holds only in-frame ones; the method was immunoSEQ multiplex PCR. The table has some 60,000 clones, just under 80% seen once; the top ten hold about 4.5%. No antigens are known for them. The sequences come from CD4+ T cells from PBMCs cultured without peptide, collected after COVID-19 vaccination. These receptor sequences come from a human donor who received a COVID-19 vaccine. CDR3s include the opening cysteine and the closing phenylalanine or tryptophan. The order of the fields is J gene, D gene, clone size, V gene, CDR3 DNA, CDR3 protein. The D gene is left open where the match is weak. Size is stated for part of the rows, as once, few or many counts, or as a class when the clone is expanded.

j_gene: TRBJ1-1
d_gene: NA
abundance: NA
v_gene: TRBV3-1/TRBV3-2
CDR3nt: TGTGCCAGCAGCCAAGATTCGGGCGGAGGACATTTGAACACTGAAGCTTTCTTT
CDR3aa: CASSQDSGGGHLNTEAFF

j_gene: TRBJ2-2
d_gene: NA
abundance: once
v_gene: TRBV28
CDR3nt: TGTGCCAGCAGTTTAGGGAGTCACGCCGGGGAGCTGTTTTTT
CDR3aa: CASSLGSHAGELFF

j_gene: TRBJ2-2
d_gene: NA
abundance: NA
v_gene: TRBV2
CDR3nt: TGTGCCAGCAGTGGACCGCCGAACACCGGGGAGCTGTTTTTT
CDR3aa: CASSGPPNTGELFF

j_gene: TRBJ2-5
d_gene: NA
abundance: NA
v_gene: TRBV4-1
CDR3nt: TGCGCCAGCAGCCAAGTAGTGGGGGCCGGGACCCAGTACTTC
CDR3aa: CASSQVVGAGTQYF

j_gene: TRBJ1-4
d_gene: NA
abundance: NA
v_gene: TRBV10-1
CDR3nt: TGCGCCAGCAGTCCTTCTAGATCTCAGGGAACGAGGGAAAAACTGTTTTTT
CDR3aa: CASSPSRSQGTREKLFF

j_gene: TRBJ2-1
d_gene: TRBD2
abundance: NA
v_gene: TRBV3-1/TRBV3-2
CDR3nt: TGTGCCAGCAGCCAAGGGGGTGTAGCGGGGGGCCTCTTCTCCTACAATGAGCAGTTCTTC
CDR3aa: CASSQGGVAGGLFSYNEQFF

j_gene: TRBJ1-2
d_gene: TRBD1
abundance: NA
v_gene: TRBV27
CDR3nt: TGTGCCAGCAGTTCCACAGGGGCACTTAACTATGGCTACACCTTC
CDR3aa: CASSSTGALNYGYTF

j_gene: TRBJ1-2
d_gene: TRBD1
abundance: NA
v_gene: TRBV4-2
CDR3nt: TGTGCCAGCAGCCGCGACAGGGGGCATACCTATGGCTACACCTTC
CDR3aa: CASSRDRGHTYGYTF

j_gene: TRBJ1-5
d_gene: NA
abundance: few
v_gene: TRBV15
CDR3nt: TGTGCCACCAGCAGAGAGTATAGCAATCAGCCCCAGCATTTT
CDR3aa: CATSREYSNQPQHF

j_gene: TRBJ1-1
d_gene: NA
abundance: NA
v_gene: TRBV5-1
CDR3nt: TGCGCCACCAGGGAGGCCCCGAACACTGAAGCTTTCTTT
CDR3aa: CATREAPNTEAFF

j_gene: TRBJ2-6
d_gene: TRBD2
abundance: NA
v_gene: TRBV3-1/TRBV3-2
CDR3nt: TGTGCCAGCAGCCGAATGAGCGGGGGGGCCTCCGGGGCCAACGTCCTGACTTTC
CDR3aa: CASSRMSGGASGANVLTF

j_gene: TRBJ2-6
d_gene: NA
abundance: NA
v_gene: TRBV6-5
CDR3nt: TGTGCCAGCAGGGACACCCGCTCTGGGGCCAACGTCCTGACTTTC
CDR3aa: CASRDTRSGANVLTF

j_gene: TRBJ2-4
d_gene: NA
abundance: few
v_gene: TRBV2
CDR3nt: TGTGCCAGCAGTCCTGACCCCGGACACATTCAGTACTTC
CDR3aa: CASSPDPGHIQYF

j_gene: TRBJ2-3
d_gene: TRBD2
abundance: NA
v_gene: TRBV20-1
CDR3nt: TGCAGTGCTAGTGGGGCACTAGCGGGGGAGAACACAGATACGCAGTATTTT
CDR3aa: CSASGALAGENTDTQYF

j_gene: TRBJ2-7
d_gene: TRBD2
abundance: NA
v_gene: TRBV6-1
CDR3nt: TGTGCCAGCAGTGAGACTAGCGGGAGACCGCCCTACGAGCAGTACTTC
CDR3aa: CASSETSGRPPYEQYF

j_gene: TRBJ1-5
d_gene: NA
abundance: NA
v_gene: TRBV7-2
CDR3nt: TGTGCCAGCAGCTTTAGATCAACGAGGGACAGCAATCAGCCCCAGCATTTT
CDR3aa: CASSFRSTRDSNQPQHF

j_gene: TRBJ1-2
d_gene: NA
abundance: NA
v_gene: TRBV7-9
CDR3nt: TGTGCCAGCAGCCCTGACGGTTCTCGGGGCTACACCTTC
CDR3aa: CASSPDGSRGYTF

j_gene: TRBJ1-5
d_gene: NA
abundance: few
v_gene: TRBV6-2/TRBV6-3
CDR3nt: TGTGCCAGCAGTTACCTCGGGAGAGTGATAGATCAGCCCCAGCATTTT
CDR3aa: CASSYLGRVIDQPQHF

j_gene: TRBJ2-5
d_gene: NA
abundance: NA
v_gene: TRBV14
CDR3nt: TGTGCCAGCAGCCAAGAACGGGGGCTGCAAGAGACCCAGTACTTC
CDR3aa: CASSQERGLQETQYF

j_gene: TRBJ2-1
d_gene: NA
abundance: NA
v_gene: TRBV2
CDR3nt: TGTGCCAGCAGTGGGAGTAGGTCCTACAATGAGCAGTTCTTC
CDR3aa: CASSGSRSYNEQFF

j_gene: TRBJ1-1
d_gene: TRBD1
abundance: few
v_gene: TRBV10-3
CDR3nt: TGTGCCATCAGTATGGGACAGCTGAACACTGAAGCTTTCTTT
CDR3aa: CAISMGQLNTEAFF

j_gene: TRBJ1-1
d_gene: TRBD1
abundance: NA
v_gene: TRBV19
CDR3nt: TGTGCCAGTAGGAGGACAGGGGACTTAAACACTGAAGCTTTCTTT
CDR3aa: CASRRTGDLNTEAFF

j_gene: TRBJ1-3
d_gene: NA
abundance: NA
v_gene: TRBV7-9
CDR3nt: TGTGCCAGCAGCTTAGCGTGGGGGTTGGACACCATATATTTT
CDR3aa: CASSLAWGLDTIYF

j_gene: TRBJ2-6
d_gene: TRBD2
abundance: NA
v_gene: TRBV5-4
CDR3nt: TGTGCCAGCAGCCTTGACCGTACTAGCGGGAGTACTGGGGCCAACGTCCTGACTTTC
CDR3aa: CASSLDRTSGSTGANVLTF

j_gene: TRBJ1-2
d_gene: NA
abundance: NA
v_gene: TRBV30
CDR3nt: TGTGCCTTAGACGGCTACACCTTC
CDR3aa: CALDGYTF

j_gene: TRBJ2-2
d_gene: NA
abundance: NA
v_gene: TRBV9
CDR3nt: TGTGCCAGCAGCGTAGCAACCCCAAGCCGAGGGGAGCTGTTTTTT
CDR3aa: CASSVATPSRGELFF

j_gene: TRBJ2-4
d_gene: NA
abundance: NA
v_gene: TRBV27
CDR3nt: TGTGCCAGCAGTGGGAGTCTAGCCAAAAACATTCAGTACTTC
CDR3aa: CASSGSLAKNIQYF

j_gene: TRBJ2-3
d_gene: NA
abundance: NA
v_gene: TRBV18
CDR3nt: TGTGCCAGCTCACCGGGAAAAGCGAGAAGCACAGATACGCAGTATTTT
CDR3aa: CASSPGKARSTDTQYF

j_gene: TRBJ1-2
d_gene: NA
abundance: NA
v_gene: TRBV7-8
CDR3nt: TGTGCCAGCAGCTCACCCGGCAACTATGGCTACACCTTC
CDR3aa: CASSSPGNYGYTF

j_gene: TRBJ2-1
d_gene: TRBD2
abundance: NA
v_gene: TRBV5-1
CDR3nt: TGCGCCAGCAGCTTGGGTAGCGGGGGAGTCGATGAGCAGTTCTTC
CDR3aa: CASSLGSGGVDEQFF

j_gene: TRBJ2-1
d_gene: NA
abundance: NA
v_gene: TRBV7-8
CDR3nt: TGTGCCAGCAGCCCCCGGCGGGTAGCGGCCCTCAATGAGCAGTTCTTC
CDR3aa: CASSPRRVAALNEQFF

j_gene: TRBJ2-1
d_gene: NA
abundance: NA
v_gene: TRBV11-2
CDR3nt: TGTGCCAGCAGCTTCCTCCGGCGTCAAAACCACAATGAGCAGTTCTTC
CDR3aa: CASSFLRRQNHNEQFF

j_gene: TRBJ1-6
d_gene: TRBD1
abundance: few
v_gene: TRBV7-9
CDR3nt: TGTGCCAGCAGTTCTCGTAGCCGCAAGACAGGGGAAAGTTCACCCCTCCACTTT
CDR3aa: CASSSRSRKTGESSPLHF

j_gene: TRBJ2-1
d_gene: NA
abundance: NA
v_gene: TRBV7-2
CDR3nt: TGTGCCAGCAGCTTAGATTGGGGGGCCCAATACGAGCAGTTCTTC
CDR3aa: CASSLDWGAQYEQFF